The entry below gives a single T cell receptor (beta chain) sequence along with its context. This CDR3 contains 15 residues. Deletions cut 1 base from V and 0 bases from J, with 9 bases between. CDR1 and CDR2 (germline): SSHAT, FNYEAQ (reference sequence). These data are taken from a study of blood T cell repertoires in COVID-19. Study information: The cDNA or gDNA used as material had been derived from T cells, B-cell-depleted T cells, or PBMCs.

Assay: immunoSEQ multiplex PCR; the TCRdb copy retains only in-frame clones and omits some. The sample records 85,000 to 90,000 clones, roughly 86% being singletons. The V call is TRBV7-7, the J call TRBJ2-5; tentative D call: TRBD1 (5 bases). The sample comprised peripheral blood. This TCR was sampled from a human donor in a cohort sampled during active COVID-19. CDR3 in amino acids: CASSLVAGYQETQYF. CDR3 coding DNA: TGTGCCAGCAGCTTAGTAGCAGGGTACCAAGAGACCCAGTACTTC.